This TCR beta chain was recovered during a study of cytomegalovirus exposure and HLA in healthy donors. Points on this clone: Antigen unknown.

PCR amplification relied on 60 Vbeta primers (plus 13 Jbeta primers). The assay was immunoSEQ multiplex PCR, and TCRdb's table has in-frame clones only and misses some. The sample spans 70,000 to 80,000 clones; the ten largest clones claim around 2.5%. The CDR3 totals 15 residues. The junction had 8 bases not matched to a gene; V was cut back by 2 bases and J by 4 bases. CDR1 is SGHRS, CDR2 YFSETQ, per germline. Findings of the study overall: In a later analysis, an Asian-associated ancestry cluster reportedly showed fewer N-insertions than the roughly 690-donor mean.

The sequencing sample was made of PBMCs. The TCR comes from a man in his forties in good health and CMV-seronegative. This rearrangement joins TRBV5-1 to TRBJ2-7; 8 bases are shared with TRBD1. CDR3 nucleotides: TGCGCCAGCAGCTTATCCGGGACAGGACTATACGAGCAGTACTTC. It encodes CASSLSGTGLYEQYF.